These 21 T cell receptor beta chains came from one sample sequenced in a study of spatial heterogeneity in lung cancer. TCRdb reprocessed the 5' RACE reads with MiXCR, giving one entry per CDR3 protein. The sample shows some 110,000 distinct CDR3 sequences, 12% of them seen only once. The time point is: blood at routine non-recurrence follow-up after resection. In each case, whole RNA from tumor, nontumor lung or frozen PBMC was sequenced unsorted. The input for sequencing was PBMCs, taken at follow-up. Receptors originate from a male donor with early-stage non-small cell lung cancer.

This clonotype came up a few times. V is TRBV6-5 and J is TRBJ2-7; D gene ambiguous. V was cut by 8 bases and J by 4 bases, with 18 bases left in between. Germline V gene data show CDR1 as MNHEY and CDR2 as SVGAGI. The CDR3 totals 14 residues. CDR3 nucleotides: TGTGCCAGCGGCAGTGGTTCCCGTCGGTACGAGCAGTACTTC. Translation: CASGSGSRRYEQYF.

This clonotype was seen ten or more times. The rearrangement joins TRBV28 to TRBJ1-1; a possible D gene is TRBD1 (6 bases). The CDR3 covers 13 residues. Germline V gene lookup returns CDR1 MDHEN and CDR2 SYDVKM. Between the trimmed V and J ends, which lost 7 bases and 6 bases, there was a span of 15 bases. The CDR3 reads CASNWGGRPEAFF. The CDR3 DNA follows: TGTGCCAGCAACTGGGGGGGGCGGCCTGAAGCTTTCTTT.

The chain is built from TRBV5-1 and TRBJ2-3; D is unclear. This CDR3 is 15 amino acids long. The germline V gene encodes CDR1 SGHRS and CDR2 YFSETQ. Deletions cut 4 bases from V and 0 bases from J, with 12 bases between. Here the CDR3 DNA reads TGCGCCAGCAGCCCGAGCCTTTCCAGCACAGATACGCAGTATTTT. Translation: CASSPSLSSTDTQYF.

In this sample, this clonotype turned up many times. The V and J genes are TRBV10-2 and TRBJ2-3; D is unresolved. Germline V CDR1 and CDR2: WSHSY, SAAADI. The ends were cut back, 3 bases at V and 2 bases at J, with 9 bases in the middle. The CDR3 consists of 14 residues. The chain's CDR3 is CASSETPATDTQYF. The CDR3 nucleotides read TGCGCCAGCAGTGAAACCCCCGCCACAGATACGCAGTATTTT.

The table lists this clonotype with many counts. The chain joins TRBV20-1 to TRBJ1-1; 9 bases are shared with TRBD1. CDR3 length: 14 residues. CDR1 is DFQATT, CDR2 SNEGSKA, per germline (reference sequence). After removal of 5 bases from V and 4 bases from J, the junction contained 8 bases not matched to a gene. DNA of the CDR3: TGCAGTGCTCCCAACAGGGGGCAAGGCACTGAAGCTTTCTTT. The encoded protein is CSAPNRGQGTEAFF.

V usage is TRBV23-1 and J usage is TRBJ2-3, with 7 bases matching TRBD1. Being an ORF, TRBV23-1 has a function that is uncertain. The CDR3 totals 16 residues. With 4 bases clipped from V and 2 bases from J, the junction kept 9 bases outside the gene matches. The CDR3 DNA sequence: TGCGCCAGCAGTCTCTTTACCGGGACAGACACAGATACGCAGTATTTT. Protein sequence: CASSLFTGTDTDTQYF.

This chain connects TRBV4-2 to TRBJ2-5; perhaps TRBD1 as D (6 bases). Germline V CDR1 and CDR2: LGHNA, YNFKEQ. The CDR3 covers 14 residues. The V gene lost 4 bases and the J gene lost 4 bases, with 13 bases spanning the gap. CDR3 nucleotides: TGTGCCAGCAGCCTCCGGACAGAGGGAGAGACCCAGTACTTC. Encoded protein: CASSLRTEGETQYF.

V usage is TRBV7-3 and J usage is TRBJ1-1; D gene uncertain. Germline V gene sequence: CDR1 SGHTA, CDR2 FQGTGA. The ends were cut back, 2 bases at V and 0 bases at J, with 10 bases in the middle. CDR3 length equals 15 residues. CDR3 DNA: TGTGCCAGCAGCTTAGCCCGGAGCATGAACACTGAAGCTTTCTTT. It is translated as CASSLARSMNTEAFF.

This clonotype has ten or more counts. J is TRBJ2-7 and V is TRBV11-2; tentatively, D is TRBD2 (6 bases). Germline CDR1 reads SGHAT; CDR2 reads FQNNGV. V lost 6 bases and J 3 bases, leaving 15 bases between the germline ends. The CDR3 is made up of 14 amino acids. CDR3 sequence (DNA): TGTGCCAGCAGAAAAACCGGGAGCAACTACGAGCAGTACTTC. Its protein is CASRKTGSNYEQYF.

This chain joins TRBV11-2 and TRBJ2-3, with 11 nucleotides matching TRBD2. Trimming took 4 bases from V and 2 from J; bases not matched to a gene: 5. Germline V gene sequence: CDR1 SGHAT, CDR2 FQNNGV. CDR3 length: 16 residues. CDR3 coding DNA: TGTGCCAGCAGCTCAGTACTAGCGGGGGTCACAGATACGCAGTATTTT. Translation gives CASSSVLAGVTDTQYF.

This clonotype was recorded a few times. The chain links TRBV5-1 to TRBJ1-6; TRBD1 might be the D (6 bases). This CDR3 is built from 18 residues. From germline, CDR1 is SGHRS and CDR2 YFSETQ. V lost 4 bases and J 0 bases, leaving 17 bases between the germline ends. CDR3 nucleotide sequence: TGCGCCAGCAGCCCGCAGCGACAGGACCTCTCCTATAATTCACCCCTCCACTTT. This sequence encodes CASSPQRQDLSYNSPLHF.

V and J are TRBV18 and TRBJ2-5, with a tentative D call TRBD1 (5 bases). The germline V and J ends were trimmed by 1 base and 2 bases, with 5 bases remaining between them. CDR1 is KGHSH, CDR2 LQKENI, per germline. The CDR3 runs to 13 residues. The CDR3 spells CASSPRQQETQYF. The CDR3 bases are TGTGCCAGCTCACCACGACAGCAAGAGACCCAGTACTTC.

This chain connects TRBV12-3 or TRBV12-4 to TRBJ2-3; D call uncertain. V gave up 6 bases and J gave up 7 bases, with 17 bases separating them. This CDR3 is built from 14 residues. The DNA of the CDR3 is TGTGCCAGCAGCCCTGTCGCAGAAGTAAATACGCAGTATTTT. The encoded protein is CASSPVAEVNTQYF.

This clonotype was recorded at least ten times. The chain recombines TRBV9 with TRBJ2-1; D may correspond to TRBD1 or TRBD2 (5 bases each). Looked up from germline, CDR1 is SGDLS and CDR2 is YYNGEE. CDR3 length equals 14 residues. Trimming removed 0 bases at V and 2 bases at J, with 6 bases between. The CDR3 is CASSVGGTYNEQFF. In DNA form, the CDR3 reads TGTGCCAGCAGCGTAGGGGGGACCTACAATGAGCAGTTCTTC.

This clonotype turned up a few times. The chain employs TRBV10-1 and TRBJ1-2; D remains ambiguous. From germline, CDR1 is WNHNN and CDR2 SYGVQD (reference sequence). The CDR3 totals 13 residues. The V end was cut by 4 bases, the J end by 1 base, with 7 bases between. The CDR3 here is CASSVSVNYGYTF. CDR3 bases: TGCGCCAGCAGTGTTTCAGTTAACTATGGCTACACCTTC.

By proportion, this clonotype is medium-sized. The rearrangement uses TRBV23-1 and TRBJ2-1; D not resolved. TRBV23-1 is an ORF for which the function is uncertain. The length of the CDR3 is 15 residues. Trimming pared 2 bases from V and 5 bases from J, leaving 13 bases between. The CDR3 spells CASSQAAWADNEQFF. The CDR3 region has the DNA TGCGCCAGCAGTCAAGCAGCATGGGCTGACAATGAGCAGTTCTTC.

CDR3 sequence reads: CASSQVGGSGANVLTF. The CDR3 coding sequence is TGTGCCAGCAGCCAAGTAGGGGGCTCCGGGGCCAACGTCCTGACTTTC. The chain employs TRBV3-1 and TRBJ2-6; TRBD1 aligns across 7 bases. V was pared by 1 base and J by 4 bases, with 4 bases of the junction left unmatched. Germline V gene lookup returns CDR1 LGHDT and CDR2 YNNKEL (reference sequence). The CDR3 runs to 16 residues.

This sequence joins TRBV7-9 and TRBJ1-6; 11 bases fit TRBD1. Germline lookup yields CDR1 SEHNR and CDR2 FQNEAQ (reference sequence). The CDR3 contains 16 residues. V trimming: 6 bases; J trimming: 10 bases; junction bases outside the gene matches: 11. The CDR3 protein is CASSSSNGQGASPLHF. CDR3 nucleotide sequence: TGTGCCAGCAGTTCATCAAACGGACAGGGGGCCTCACCCCTCCACTTT.

This clonotype was counted ten times or more. The chain has TRBV27 and TRBJ1-2; 7 bases map to TRBD1. The trim removed 5 bases at V and 3 bases at J, leaving 3 bases unmatched. Germline CDR1 reads MNHEY; CDR2 reads SMNVEV (reference sequence). The CDR3 spans 13 residues. In nucleotides, the CDR3 is TGTGCCAGCAGTCTCGACAGGGACTATGGCTACACCTTC. As protein: CASSLDRDYGYTF.

This clonotype came up a few times. Compared with germline, one end of the junction differs, possibly owing to a read error. The V call is TRBV7-7, the J call TRBJ2-3, with 9 bases lining up with TRBD1. Germline CDR1 SSHAT, CDR2 FNYEAQ (reference sequence). The CDR3 covers 16 residues. CDR3 sequence (DNA): TGTGCTAGCAGCTTATCGACAGGGGGTTTCACAGATACGCAGTATTTT. Its translation: CASSLSTGGFTDTQYF.

In this sample, this clonotype turned up a few times. The chain is built from TRBV5-1 and TRBJ2-5, with 7 bases aligning to TRBD2. The ends lost 4 bases at V and 5 bases at J; junction bases unmatched: 8. CDR1 and CDR2 from the germline V gene are SGHRS and YFSETQ. This CDR3 is 14 amino acids long. The CDR3 is CASSPAGTKETQYF. The CDR3 nucleotides read TGCGCCAGCAGCCCGGCGGGGACTAAGGAGACCCAGTACTTC. The whole variable domain, remainder taken from reference TRBV5-1 and TRBJ2-5, is KAGVTQTPRYLIKTRGQQVTLSCSPISGHRSVSWYQQTPGQGLQFLFEYFSETQRNKGNFPGRFSGRQFSNSRSEMNVSTLELGDSALYLCASSPAGTKETQYFGPGTRLLVL.